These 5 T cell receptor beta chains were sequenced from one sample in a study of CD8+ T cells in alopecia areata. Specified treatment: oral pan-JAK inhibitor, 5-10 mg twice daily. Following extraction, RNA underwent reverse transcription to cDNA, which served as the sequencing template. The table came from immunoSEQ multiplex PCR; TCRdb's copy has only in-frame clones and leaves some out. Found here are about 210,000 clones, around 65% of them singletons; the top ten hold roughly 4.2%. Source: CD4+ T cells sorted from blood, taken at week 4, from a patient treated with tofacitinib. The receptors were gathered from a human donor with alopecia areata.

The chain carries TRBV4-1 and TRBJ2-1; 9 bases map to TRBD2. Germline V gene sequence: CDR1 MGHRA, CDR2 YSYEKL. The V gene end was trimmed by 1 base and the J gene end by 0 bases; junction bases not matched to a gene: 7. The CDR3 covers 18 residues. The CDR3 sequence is CASSQGASGANSYNEQFF. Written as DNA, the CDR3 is TGCGCCAGCAGCCAAGGAGCTAGCGGGGCCAACTCCTACAATGAGCAGTTCTTC.

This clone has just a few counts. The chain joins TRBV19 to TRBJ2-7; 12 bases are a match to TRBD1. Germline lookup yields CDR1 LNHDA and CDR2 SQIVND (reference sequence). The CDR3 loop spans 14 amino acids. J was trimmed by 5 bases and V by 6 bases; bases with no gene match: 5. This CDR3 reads CASRLGTGGHEQYF. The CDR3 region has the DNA TGTGCCAGTAGACTCGGGACAGGGGGCCACGAGCAGTACTTC.

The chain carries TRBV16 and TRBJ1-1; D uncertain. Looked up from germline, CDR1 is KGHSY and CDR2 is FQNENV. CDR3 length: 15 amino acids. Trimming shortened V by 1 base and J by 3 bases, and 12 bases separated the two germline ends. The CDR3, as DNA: TGTGCCAGCAGCCAATTACCACATACGGACACTGAAGCTTTCTTT. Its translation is CASSQLPHTDTEAFF.

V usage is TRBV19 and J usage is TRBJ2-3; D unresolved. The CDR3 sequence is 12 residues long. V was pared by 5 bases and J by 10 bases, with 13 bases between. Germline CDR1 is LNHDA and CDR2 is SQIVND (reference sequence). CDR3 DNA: TGTGCCAGTAGTTCCAAGATGTGGGCGCAGTATTTT. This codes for CASSSKMWAQYF.

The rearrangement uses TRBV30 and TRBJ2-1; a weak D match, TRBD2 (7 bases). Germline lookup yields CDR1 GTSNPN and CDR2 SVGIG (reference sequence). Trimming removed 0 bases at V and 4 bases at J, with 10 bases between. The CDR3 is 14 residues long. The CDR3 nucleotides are TGTGCCTGGAGTGTGGGGGGGCGTTACAATGAGCAGTTCTTC. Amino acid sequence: CAWSVGGRYNEQFF.